Reported below is one TCR beta chain. This specimen comes from a study of T cells expressing NK-cell markers. Germline V gene lookup returns CDR1 MDHEN and CDR2 SYDVKM. The CDR3 sequence is 14 residues long. No DNA is given; TCRdb re-called the 5' RACE reads and lists each CDR3 protein once. The sample has about 460,000 distinct CDR3 sequences; the top ten hold approximately 1.5%. The source material was blood T cells: a sorted CD56 or NKG2C T cell subset, CD4+ or CD8+ T cells, or bulk PBMC T cells (not recorded which). The clonotype was recovered from a woman in her forties or fifties in good health. The gene calls are TRBV28 and TRBJ2-1; TCRdb lists TRBD1, though no DNA is available to test this call. The CDR3 loop is CASSLSQGGDEQFF.